Below are 17 T cell receptor beta chains sequenced from a single sample in a study of PD-1 blockade in classical Hodgkin lymphoma. This sample's time point: cycle 4 day 1 (C4D1), after more than 5 weeks of nivolumab. Relapse was seen in all patients after autologous stem cell transplantation, and brentuximab vedotin exposure was variable. TCRdb keeps only in-frame clones here, not all; method: immunoSEQ multiplex PCR. The repertoire has 15,000 to 20,000 clones, 83% of them found once; the top ten carry approximately 15%. The specimen comprised peripheral blood mononuclear cells (PBMCs), sampled before the fourth cycle of nivolumab. Receptors were obtained from a human donor with classical Hodgkin lymphoma.

This clone was recorded once. CDR3 region: CASSEVLGYEQYF. The CDR3 DNA is TGCGCCAGCAGCGAGGTTCTTGGCTACGAGCAGTACTTC. The rearrangement uses TRBV5-1 and TRBJ2-7; no reliable D call. Germline V gene lookup returns CDR1 SGHRS and CDR2 YFSETQ. The CDR3 sequence is 13 residues long. V lost 4 bases and J lost 3, with 11 bases in between.

This clone showed up just a few times. This chain connects TRBV7-8 to TRBJ1-6; D perhaps matches TRBD1 (6 bases). This CDR3 contains 14 residues. CDR1 is SGHVS and CDR2 is FQNEAQ in the germline V gene. Trimming removed 5 bases at V and 9 bases at J, with 14 bases between. The DNA of the CDR3 is TGTGCCAGCAGCCCGGCGGTAGGGGGTTCACCCCTCCACTTT. It specifies CASSPAVGGSPLHF.

The chain employs TRBV19 and TRBJ1-1; no clear D gene. The CDR3 runs 12 residues. The germline CDR1 and CDR2 sequences are LNHDA and SQIVND (reference sequence). Trimming cost V 1 base and J 2 bases, with 2 bases left between them. The CDR3: CASSIVNTEAFF. As DNA, the CDR3 is TGTGCCAGTAGTATAGTCAACACTGAAGCTTTCTTT.

In this sample, this clone turned up a few times. V gene TRBV7-2 combines with J gene TRBJ2-1; no firm D call. Trimming removed 0 bases from V and 0 bases from J, with 6 bases in between. This CDR3 comprises 15 residues. Germline V gene lookup returns CDR1 SGHTA and CDR2 FQGNSA. The CDR3 coding sequence is TGTGCCAGCAGCTTAGCAGTGAGCTCCTACAATGAGCAGTTCTTC. Protein: CASSLAVSSYNEQFF.

V and J are TRBV7-8 and TRBJ2-5; 13 bases are a match to TRBD2. The DNA end lines up better with TRBJ2-7; the J call may be wrong. Germline values: CDR1 SGHVS, CDR2 FQNEAQ. The CDR3 covers 15 residues. CDR3 sequence (DNA): TGTGCCAGCAGCTTCACTAGCGGGGGGGAGGTCGAGCAGTACTTC. This gives the protein CASSFTSGGEVEQYF.

This clone was seen a few times. This rearrangement joins TRBV5-1 to TRBJ1-5; D may be TRBD1 (5 bases). Between the trimmed V and J ends, which lost 1 base and 7 bases, there was a span of 12 bases. In germline, CDR1 is SGHRS, CDR2 YFSETQ. This CDR3 contains 14 residues. CDR3 protein: CASSLQGTGQPQHF. CDR3 sequence (DNA): TGCGCCAGCAGCTTGCAGGGAACGGGACAGCCCCAGCATTTT.

This clone was picked up one time. The J gene is TRBJ1-6, the V gene TRBV7-9, with D possibly being TRBD1 (6 bases). The CDR3 is 14 amino acids. Per the germline V gene, CDR1 is SEHNR and CDR2 is FQNEAQ (reference sequence). V was trimmed by 3 bases and J by 8 bases, leaving 11 bases between them. Here the CDR3 DNA reads TGTGCCAGCAGCTTCAGGGGAATAGATTCACCCCTCCACTTT. Residues: CASSFRGIDSPLHF.

The chain recombines TRBV19 with TRBJ1-2, with 9 nucleotides matching TRBD1. CDR1 is LNHDA and CDR2 is SQIVND in the germline V gene (reference sequence). V shed 3 bases, J shed 4 bases, and the junction held 6 bases outside the gene matches. The CDR3 is 15 residues long. The CDR3: CASSIWTGDTYGYTF. The CDR3 DNA sequence: TGTGCCAGTAGTATCTGGACAGGGGATACCTATGGCTACACCTTC. Looking up the rest from reference TRBV19 and TRBJ1-2 gives the full variable domain: DGGITQSPKYLFRKEGQNVTLSCEQNLNHDAMYWYRQDPGQGLRLIYYSQIVNDFQKGDIAEGYSVSREKKESFPLTVTSAQKNPTAFYLCASSIWTGDTYGYTFGSGTRLTVV.

About this clone: Within the sample, other DNA sequences also encode this same CDR3. V usage is TRBV7-9 and J usage is TRBJ2-5; D remains unclear. This CDR3 comprises 13 residues. In germline, CDR1 is SEHNR, CDR2 FQNEAQ (reference sequence). Trimming left V 2 bases short and J 1 base short, with 5 bases between. CDR3 loop: CASSLSPQETQYF. CDR3 nucleotides: TGTGCCAGCAGCTTATCGCCCCAAGAGACCCAGTACTTC.

V usage is TRBV21-1 and J usage is TRBJ1-2. TRBV21-1 is marked as a pseudogene. CDR3 length: 14 amino acids. CDR3 region: CASSLKDCCYGYTF. The CDR3 DNA is TGTGCCAGCAGCCTAAAGGACTGTTGTTATGGCTACACCTTC.

The chain has TRBV11-2 and TRBJ2-7, with 9 positions matching TRBD1. This CDR3 is 13 amino acids long. The germline V gene has CDR1 SGHAT and CDR2 FQNNGV. The J segment lost 6 bases and the V segment lost 4 bases, leaving 4 bases of the junction unmatched. The CDR3 DNA reads TGTGCCAGCAGCTCACAGGGGGCCGGCGAGCAGTACTTC. Translated, it gives CASSSQGAGEQYF.

This chain links TRBV5-1 with TRBJ2-5, with a possible D match to TRBD2 (7 bases). From germline, CDR1 is SGHRS and CDR2 YFSETQ. Trimming took off 2 bases at V and 4 bases at J, with 15 bases between the two ends. This CDR3 has 15 amino acids. In DNA form, the CDR3 reads TGCGCCAGCAGCTTATCGGGGGGCGACGGAGAGACCCAGTACTTC. This encodes CASSLSGGDGETQYF.

The V call is TRBV7-9, the J call TRBJ2-2, with no clear D. CDR1 SEHNR and CDR2 FQNEAQ come from the germline V gene (reference sequence). This CDR3 spans 13 amino acids. V was cut by 3 bases and J by 3 bases, with 5 bases left in between. CDR3 DNA: TGTGCCAGCAGCTTGCTGGACACCGGGGAGCTGTTTTTT. It translates to CASSLLDTGELFF. The variable domain in full, with the rest retrieved from reference TRBV7-9 and TRBJ2-2, is DTGVSQNPRHKITKRGQNVTFRCDPISEHNRLYWYRQTLGQGPEFLTYFQNEAQLEKSRLLSDRFSAERPKGSFSTLEIQRTEQGDSAMYLCASSLLDTGELFFGEGSRLTVL.

The gene calls are TRBV19 and TRBJ1-2, with D uncertain. The CDR3 is 15 residues long. V was trimmed by 3 bases and J by 5 bases, leaving 16 bases between them. Germline lookup yields CDR1 LNHDA and CDR2 SQIVND (reference sequence). The CDR3 sequence: CASSILEGPIYGYTF. Here the CDR3 DNA reads TGTGCCAGTAGTATTCTGGAAGGGCCAATTTATGGCTACACCTTC.

V gene TRBV18 combines with J gene TRBJ1-6; 9 positions match TRBD1. CDR1 and CDR2 from the germline V gene are KGHSH and LQKENI. The CDR3 contains 14 residues. V dropped 3 bases and J dropped 8; count of bases not matched to a gene: 2. The CDR3 DNA reads TGTGCCAGCTCACCGAGGACAGGGGATTCACCCCTCCACTTT. The encoded protein is CASSPRTGDSPLHF.

The V gene is TRBV7-8, the J gene TRBJ2-7; 10 bases line up with TRBD2. The trim removed 3 bases at V and 1 base at J, leaving 3 bases unmatched. CDR3 length equals 15 residues. The germline gives CDR1 SGHVS, CDR2 FQNEAQ. The CDR3 region has the DNA TGTGCCAGCAGCTTGAGCGGGGGGGCTTCCTACGAGCAGTACTTC. Translating it yields CASSLSGGASYEQYF.

The chain carries TRBV7-6 and TRBJ2-7, with D unclear. V dropped 1 base and J dropped 4 bases, with 14 bases sitting between them. CDR1 and CDR2 (germline): SGHVS, FNYEAQ. This CDR3 has 15 residues. The CDR3 reads CASSLVFGPKYEQYF. CDR3 coding DNA: TGTGCCAGCAGCTTAGTATTCGGTCCGAAATACGAGCAGTACTTC.